This paragraph covers one TCR beta chain sequence. The antigen remains unidentified. These data are taken from a study of OX40 agonist ivuxolimab in advanced cancers. Study-level points and caveats: Some nonresponders additionally presented with little normalized T-cell clonal expansion.

The CDR3 is 16 amino acids. The germline V gene encodes CDR1 WSHSY and CDR2 SAAADI. Between the trimmed V and J ends, which lost 8 bases and 4 bases, there was a span of 23 bases. Libraries were prepared by immunoSEQ multiplex PCR; TCRdb keeps only in-frame clonotypes and omits some of them. The sample records fewer than 6,500 clones, about 70% being singletons. The clonotype comes from an adult with an advanced solid tumor such as melanoma, head and neck, liver or kidney cancer. The input for sequencing was CD4+ or CD8+ T cells sorted from blood, taken in a trial of the OX40 agonist ivuxolimab. The V and J genes are TRBV10-2 and TRBJ1-1, with D possibly TRBD1 on 6 matching bases. The CDR3 nucleotides read TGCGCCAGCTTCGGGGCTGGCGGGACACTGGGCACTGAAGCTTTCTTT. It specifies CASFGAGGTLGTEAFF.